The present T cell receptor (beta chain) was sequenced within a study of T cells in Graves' hyperthyroidism and ophthalmopathy. The hyperthyroidism was newly diagnosed and had lasted under 2 months; the patients were aged 18 to 65. Diagnoses rested on clinical symptoms, serum thyroxine and TRAb, thyroid ultrasound and orbital computed tomography. PBMCs stemmed from around 10 ml fresh peripheral blood. Details on this clonotype: Its antigen is not known.

Amplification of TCR beta CDR3 regions was performed using RNA transcripts as template. The HTBI set primed first-round TCR CDR3 RT-PCR. TCRdb fed the multiplex PCR reads into MiXCR, producing one record per CDR3 protein. This table has about 210,000 distinct CDR3 sequences, about a sixth appearing once. CDR3 length equals 16 residues. Germline loops: CDR1 KGHSH, CDR2 LQKENI. The germline V and J ends were trimmed by 5 bases and 0 bases, with 14 bases remaining between them. Notes on the study in general: The model made its ophthalmopathy prediction, and onset followed a median approximately 6 months later.

The sample was blood. The source is a man in his forties or fifties with Graves' hyperthyroidism. V gene TRBV18 combines with J gene TRBJ1-3, with D unclear. The CDR3 nucleotides are TGTGCCAGCTCATCAGACTCCTTACTCTCTGGAAACACCATATATTTT. Amino acids: CASSSDSLLSGNTIYF.